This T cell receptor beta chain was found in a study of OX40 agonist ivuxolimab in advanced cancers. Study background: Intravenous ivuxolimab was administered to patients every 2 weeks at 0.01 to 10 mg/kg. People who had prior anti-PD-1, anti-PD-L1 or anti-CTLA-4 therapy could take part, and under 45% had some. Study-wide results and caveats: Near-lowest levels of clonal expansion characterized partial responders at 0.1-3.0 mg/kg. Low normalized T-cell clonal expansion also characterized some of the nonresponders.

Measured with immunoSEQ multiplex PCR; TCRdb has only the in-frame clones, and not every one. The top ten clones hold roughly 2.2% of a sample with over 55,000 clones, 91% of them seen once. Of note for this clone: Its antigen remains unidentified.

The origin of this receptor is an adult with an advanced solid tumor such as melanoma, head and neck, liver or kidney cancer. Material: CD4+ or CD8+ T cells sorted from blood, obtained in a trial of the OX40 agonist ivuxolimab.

Here the CDR3 DNA reads TGTGCCAGCAGCCAAGAAAAGGGCCTCGGGGCTAATGAAAAACTGTTTTTT. This codes for CASSQEKGLGANEKLFF. The chain recombines TRBV14 with TRBJ1-4; D not resolved. V was pared by 0 bases and J by 3 bases, with 14 bases between. CDR3 length: 17 amino acids. The germline V gene has CDR1 SGHDN and CDR2 FVKESK.